This T cell receptor beta chain was found in a study of cytotoxic CD8 clonotypes in ibrutinib-treated CLL. Across the study: Samples averaged about 260,000 productive templates and 90,000 to 95,000 productive rearrangements.

CDR1 is KGHSH, CDR2 LQKENI, per germline. CDR3 length: 14 residues. V was pared by 3 bases and J by 2 bases, with 4 bases of the junction left unmatched. TCR beta library input comprised roughly 2.2 micrograms of genomic DNA from cryopreserved PBMCs. Here immunoSEQ multiplex PCR was the method, and the copy in TCRdb shows in-frame clones only, minus some. The sample holds fewer than 400,000 clones; 67% are singletons and the top ten take just under 6.5%. This TCR was recovered from a human donor with chronic lymphocytic leukemia. The specimen was PBMCs, collected after 36 months of ibrutinib treatment. The chain joins TRBV18 to TRBJ2-7; 7 bases align to TRBD1. CDR3 loop: CASSPGTEAYEQYF. The CDR3 DNA follows: TGTGCCAGCTCACCCGGGACAGAGGCCTACGAGCAGTACTTC.